These T cell receptor beta chains were read from a single sample in a study of blood T cell repertoires in COVID-19. Produced via immunoSEQ multiplex PCR; TCRdb's table is partial and in-frame only. The sample contains nearly 400,000 clones, about 90% of which appear only once. The sequencing input was PBMCs or T cells enriched from blood (not recorded which). These receptor sequences come from a woman aged 25 to 45 who had recovered from COVID-19. CDR3s include the opening cysteine and the closing phenylalanine or tryptophan. The D gene is left open where the match is weak. The listing skips clone size in some rows; elsewhere it reads once, few, many or a size class.

J gene: TRBJ2-1
D gene: TRBD2
V gene: TRBV11-2
clone size: -
CDR3 protein: CASTQGVLAGPYNEQFF
CDR3 DNA: TGTGCCAGCACCCAGGGGGTACTAGCGGGCCCTTACAATGAGCAGTTCTTC

J gene: TRBJ1-6
D gene: TRBD1
V gene: TRBV5-1
clone size: once
CDR3 protein: CASHRGPNSPLHF
CDR3 DNA: TGCGCCAGCCACAGGGGTCCCAATTCACCCCTCCACTTT

J gene: TRBJ1-2
D gene: -
V gene: TRBV10-2
clone size: -
CDR3 protein: CASSESAQQGVKGYTF
CDR3 DNA: TGCGCCAGCAGTGAGTCGGCTCAACAGGGAGTAAAAGGCTACACCTTC

J gene: TRBJ2-1
D gene: TRBD2
V gene: TRBV7-7
clone size: -
CDR3 protein: CASSIGLAGADEQFF
CDR3 DNA: TGTGCCAGCAGCATCGGACTAGCGGGAGCTGATGAGCAGTTCTTC

J gene: TRBJ1-2
D gene: TRBD1
V gene: TRBV19
clone size: few
CDR3 protein: CASSIGAGGVSYTF
CDR3 DNA: TGTGCCAGTAGTATTGGGGCAGGGGGAGTTAGCTACACCTTC

J gene: TRBJ1-2
D gene: -
V gene: TRBV18
clone size: -
CDR3 protein: CASSPTTDTDYTF
CDR3 DNA: TGTGCCAGCTCACCGACGACGGACACCGACTACACCTTC

J gene: TRBJ1-4
D gene: -
V gene: TRBV5-1
clone size: -
CDR3 protein: CASSYGTPTNEKLFF
CDR3 DNA: TGCGCCAGCAGCTACGGGACACCAACTAATGAAAAACTGTTTTTT

J gene: TRBJ2-7
D gene: TRBD1
V gene: TRBV6-2/TRBV6-3
clone size: -
CDR3 protein: CASSQTGTGAYYEQYF
CDR3 DNA: TGTGCCAGCAGTCAAACTGGGACAGGGGCTTACTACGAGCAGTACTTC

J gene: TRBJ1-2
D gene: TRBD1
V gene: TRBV5-6
clone size: -
CDR3 protein: CASRAGTGGFYGYTF
CDR3 DNA: TGTGCCAGCAGAGCTGGGACAGGGGGCTTCTATGGCTACACCTTC

J gene: TRBJ1-2
D gene: TRBD1
V gene: TRBV5-4
clone size: -
CDR3 protein: CASSLTGTAYSYGYTF
CDR3 DNA: TGTGCCAGCAGCTTGACCGGGACAGCGTACTCCTATGGCTACACCTTC

J gene: TRBJ2-3
D gene: TRBD2
V gene: TRBV28
clone size: -
CDR3 protein: CATKFPVGGGGGTDTQYF
CDR3 DNA: TGTGCCACCAAGTTTCCGGTCGGCGGCGGGGGGGGCACAGATACGCAGTATTTT

J gene: TRBJ1-1
D gene: TRBD1
V gene: TRBV9
clone size: -
CDR3 protein: CASSVTTGGDLMNTEAFF
CDR3 DNA: TGTGCCAGCAGCGTCACGACAGGGGGCGATCTCATGAACACTGAAGCTTTCTTT

J gene: TRBJ2-7
D gene: -
V gene: TRBV27
clone size: -
CDR3 protein: CASSHQNSYEQYF
CDR3 DNA: TGTGCCAGCAGCCACCAGAACTCCTACGAGCAGTACTTC

J gene: TRBJ2-7
D gene: -
V gene: TRBV27
clone size: -
CDR3 protein: CASSLSRSYEQYF
CDR3 DNA: TGTGCCAGCAGTTTATCGAGGAGCTACGAGCAGTACTTC

J gene: TRBJ1-5
D gene: -
V gene: TRBV7-2
clone size: -
CDR3 protein: CASSLDRDQPQHF
CDR3 DNA: TGTGCCAGCAGCTTAGACAGGGATCAGCCCCAGCATTTT

J gene: TRBJ1-4
D gene: TRBD1
V gene: TRBV2
clone size: -
CDR3 protein: CASSEGGTAISATNEKLFF
CDR3 DNA: TGTGCCAGCAGTGAAGGCGGGACAGCTATTTCCGCAACTAATGAAAAACTGTTTTTT

J gene: TRBJ1-1
D gene: TRBD1
V gene: TRBV13
clone size: -
CDR3 protein: CASSGRQGLNTEAFF
CDR3 DNA: TGTGCCAGCAGCGGTAGACAGGGGTTGAACACTGAAGCTTTCTTT

J gene: TRBJ2-1
D gene: -
V gene: TRBV5-1
clone size: -
CDR3 protein: CASSFTGINEQFF
CDR3 DNA: TGCGCCAGCAGCTTCACAGGGATCAATGAGCAGTTCTTC

J gene: TRBJ2-7
D gene: TRBD1
V gene: TRBV6-5
clone size: -
CDR3 protein: CASSYGVGTGAYEQYF
CDR3 DNA: TGTGCCAGCAGTTATGGTGTAGGGACAGGGGCCTACGAGCAGTACTTC

J gene: TRBJ1-5
D gene: -
V gene: TRBV19
clone size: -
CDR3 protein: CASSIGQGAPNQPQHF
CDR3 DNA: TGTGCCAGTAGTATAGGGCAGGGTGCACCAAATCAGCCCCAGCATTTT

J gene: TRBJ2-3
D gene: TRBD1
V gene: TRBV28
clone size: once
CDR3 protein: CASSPGTGGTDTQYF
CDR3 DNA: TGTGCCAGCAGCCCCGGGACAGGAGGCACAGATACGCAGTATTTT

J gene: TRBJ1-1
D gene: TRBD1
V gene: TRBV5-1
clone size: -
CDR3 protein: CASSLRGQTRPNTEAFF
CDR3 DNA: TGCGCCAGCAGCTTGAGGGGACAGACTAGGCCGAACACTGAAGCTTTCTTT

J gene: TRBJ2-5
D gene: -
V gene: TRBV27
clone size: -
CDR3 protein: CASSLLGQGTQETQYF
CDR3 DNA: TGTGCCAGCAGTTTACTAGGGCAGGGGACACAAGAGACCCAGTACTTC

J gene: TRBJ1-2
D gene: TRBD1
V gene: TRBV3-1/TRBV3-2
clone size: -
CDR3 protein: CASSHGQGAQDVYGYTF
CDR3 DNA: TGTGCCAGCAGCCACGGGCAGGGGGCCCAGGATGTCTATGGCTACACCTTC

J gene: TRBJ2-1
D gene: TRBD1
V gene: TRBV5-1
clone size: many
CDR3 protein: CASSQFTGDPPPFF
CDR3 DNA: TGCGCCAGCAGCCAATTCACAGGGGACCCCCCCCCGTTCTTC

J gene: TRBJ2-2
D gene: TRBD1
V gene: TRBV7-2
clone size: -
CDR3 protein: CASSYAGTGGPGELFF
CDR3 DNA: TGTGCCAGCAGTTACGCCGGGACAGGGGGACCCGGGGAGCTGTTTTTT

J gene: TRBJ1-3
D gene: TRBD1
V gene: TRBV7-2
clone size: -
CDR3 protein: CASSLAGGGGNTIYF
CDR3 DNA: TGTGCCAGCAGCTTAGCAGGGGGCGGGGGAAACACCATATATTTT

J gene: TRBJ2-4
D gene: TRBD2
V gene: TRBV28
clone size: -
CDR3 protein: CASSDREAGAKNIQYF
CDR3 DNA: TGTGCCAGCAGTGACCGGGAGGCTGGGGCCAAAAACATTCAGTACTTC

J gene: TRBJ2-2
D gene: -
V gene: TRBV18
clone size: -
CDR3 protein: CASSPARKGTGELFF
CDR3 DNA: TGTGCCAGCTCACCCGCCAGGAAAGGAACCGGGGAGCTGTTTTTT

J gene: TRBJ2-4
D gene: -
V gene: TRBV11-2
clone size: once
CDR3 protein: CASSNRDVNF
CDR3 DNA: TGTGCCAGCAGCAACCGGGATGTGAACTTC

J gene: TRBJ2-4
D gene: -
V gene: TRBV19
clone size: once
CDR3 protein: CASSWGENIQYF
CDR3 DNA: TGTGCCAGTAGTTGGGGGGAAAACATTCAGTACTTC

J gene: TRBJ2-5
D gene: -
V gene: TRBV7-9
clone size: -
CDR3 protein: CASSLEGRGETQYF
CDR3 DNA: TGTGCCAGCAGCCTAGAGGGCAGGGGAGAGACCCAGTACTTC

J gene: TRBJ2-7
D gene: -
V gene: TRBV18
clone size: -
CDR3 protein: CASSPRRDLAYEQYF
CDR3 DNA: TGTGCCAGCTCACCACGTCGGGACTTGGCCTACGAGCAGTACTTC

J gene: TRBJ2-3
D gene: -
V gene: TRBV5-4
clone size: -
CDR3 protein: CASRQSGPTDTQYF
CDR3 DNA: TGTGCCAGCAGACAGAGCGGGCCCACAGATACGCAGTATTTT

J gene: TRBJ1-1
D gene: -
V gene: TRBV6-2/TRBV6-3
clone size: few
CDR3 protein: CASSQDSGTEAFF
CDR3 DNA: TGTGCCAGCAGTCAGGACTCGGGCACTGAAGCTTTCTTT

J gene: TRBJ1-2
D gene: TRBD1
V gene: TRBV3-1/TRBV3-2
clone size: once
CDR3 protein: CASSRQGADGYTF
CDR3 DNA: TGTGCCAGCAGCCGACAGGGGGCTGATGGCTACACCTTC

J gene: TRBJ2-7
D gene: -
V gene: TRBV12-5
clone size: -
CDR3 protein: CASGLRDSYEQYF
CDR3 DNA: TGTGCTAGTGGTTTACGAGACAGCTACGAGCAGTACTTC

J gene: TRBJ2-2
D gene: -
V gene: TRBV13
clone size: -
CDR3 protein: CASRFGHLAGELFF
CDR3 DNA: TGTGCCAGCAGGTTTGGACACCTAGCCGGGGAGCTGTTTTTT

J gene: TRBJ2-2
D gene: TRBD2
V gene: TRBV3-1/TRBV3-2
clone size: -
CDR3 protein: CASSVGLAGGPAGELFF
CDR3 DNA: TGTGCCAGCAGCGTAGGACTAGCGGGAGGGCCTGCCGGGGAGCTGTTTTTT

J gene: TRBJ1-2
D gene: TRBD1
V gene: TRBV27
clone size: once
CDR3 protein: CASSLRGTGVFGYTF
CDR3 DNA: TGTGCCAGCAGTTTACGAGGGACAGGGGTGTTTGGCTACACCTTC

J gene: TRBJ1-1
D gene: TRBD1
V gene: TRBV13
clone size: -
CDR3 protein: CASSFGTGGAIGANTEAFF
CDR3 DNA: TGTGCCAGCAGCTTTGGGACAGGGGGCGCGATAGGTGCGAACACTGAAGCTTTCTTT

J gene: TRBJ2-4
D gene: -
V gene: TRBV19
clone size: -
CDR3 protein: CASSIAPLALTKNIQYF
CDR3 DNA: TGTGCCAGTAGTATAGCTCCACTTGCGTTGACCAAAAACATTCAGTACTTC

J gene: TRBJ1-4
D gene: -
V gene: TRBV9
clone size: -
CDR3 protein: CATGVGGENAAKLFF
CDR3 DNA: TGTGCCACTGGGGTCGGAGGGGAGAACGCGGCAAAACTGTTTTTT

J gene: TRBJ2-3
D gene: -
V gene: TRBV5-5
clone size: -
CDR3 protein: CASSLTAVTSTDTQYF
CDR3 DNA: TGTGCCAGCAGCTTAACCGCCGTTACTAGCACAGATACGCAGTATTTT

J gene: TRBJ1-2
D gene: -
V gene: TRBV3-1/TRBV3-2
clone size: -
CDR3 protein: CASSQGDGAGYGYTF
CDR3 DNA: TGTGCCAGCAGCCAAGGGGATGGGGCGGGATATGGCTACACCTTC

J gene: TRBJ2-7
D gene: TRBD1
V gene: TRBV28
clone size: -
CDR3 protein: CASSWDRGLYEQYF
CDR3 DNA: TGTGCCAGCAGTTGGGACAGGGGGCTCTACGAGCAGTACTTC

J gene: TRBJ2-1
D gene: TRBD2
V gene: TRBV24-1
clone size: -
CDR3 protein: CATETSGREQFF
CDR3 DNA: TGTGCCACGGAGACTAGCGGGAGGGAGCAGTTCTTC

J gene: TRBJ1-1
D gene: TRBD1
V gene: TRBV5-1
clone size: few
CDR3 protein: CASSDTGGTTEAFF
CDR3 DNA: TGCGCCAGCAGCGATACAGGGGGCACGACTGAAGCTTTCTTT

J gene: TRBJ2-5
D gene: TRBD1
V gene: TRBV7-9
clone size: -
CDR3 protein: CASSFWTGSGQETQYF
CDR3 DNA: TGTGCCAGCAGCTTCTGGACAGGGAGTGGGCAAGAGACCCAGTACTTC

J gene: TRBJ1-6
D gene: TRBD1
V gene: TRBV19
clone size: -
CDR3 protein: CASSIKGTGQLVNSPLHF
CDR3 DNA: TGTGCCAGTAGTATTAAAGGGACAGGTCAACTGGTAAATTCACCCCTCCACTTT

J gene: TRBJ1-3
D gene: -
V gene: TRBV18
clone size: -
CDR3 protein: CASQVGRGSGNTIYF
CDR3 DNA: TGTGCCAGCCAGGTGGGCAGGGGCTCTGGAAACACCATATATTTT

J gene: TRBJ2-7
D gene: -
V gene: TRBV5-1
clone size: -
CDR3 protein: CASSSGGSYSYEQYF
CDR3 DNA: TGCGCCAGCAGCTCCGGGGGAAGCTACTCCTACGAGCAGTACTTC

J gene: TRBJ1-2
D gene: TRBD1
V gene: TRBV27
clone size: once
CDR3 protein: CASSSQGQGSARYTF
CDR3 DNA: TGTGCCAGCAGCTCTCAGGGACAGGGGAGTGCTCGCTACACCTTC

J gene: TRBJ1-1
D gene: -
V gene: TRBV6-5
clone size: -
CDR3 protein: CASTRGDTEAFF
CDR3 DNA: TGTGCCAGCACCCGAGGAGACACTGAAGCTTTCTTT

J gene: TRBJ1-1
D gene: -
V gene: TRBV6-1
clone size: -
CDR3 protein: CASSEARENTEAFF
CDR3 DNA: TGTGCCAGCAGTGAGGCTCGGGAGAACACTGAAGCTTTCTTT